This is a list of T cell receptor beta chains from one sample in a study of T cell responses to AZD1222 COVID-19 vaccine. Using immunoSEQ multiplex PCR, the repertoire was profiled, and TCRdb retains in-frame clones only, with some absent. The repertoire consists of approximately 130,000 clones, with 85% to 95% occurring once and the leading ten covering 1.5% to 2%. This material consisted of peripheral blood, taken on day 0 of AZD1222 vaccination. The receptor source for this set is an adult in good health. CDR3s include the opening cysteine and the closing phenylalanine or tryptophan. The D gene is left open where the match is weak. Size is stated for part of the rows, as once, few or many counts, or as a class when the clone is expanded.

CDR3 protein: CSVDAQGGGYGYTF
CDR3 DNA: TGCAGCGTTGATGCTCAGGGAGGGGGCTATGGCTACACCTTC
D gene: .
V gene: TRBV29-1
CDR3 length: 14
J gene: TRBJ1-2
clone size: .

CDR3 protein: CSVKGTHNEKLFF
CDR3 DNA: TGCAGCGTTAAGGGGACCCATAATGAAAAACTGTTTTTT
D gene: .
V gene: TRBV29-1
CDR3 length: 13
J gene: TRBJ1-4
clone size: .

CDR3 protein: CATLADRGRQPQHF
CDR3 DNA: TGTGCCACCCTAGCCGACAGGGGGAGGCAGCCCCAGCATTTT
D gene: TRBD1
V gene: TRBV15
CDR3 length: 14
J gene: TRBJ1-5
clone size: .

CDR3 protein: CASSLGRGYNEQFF
CDR3 DNA: TGTGCCAGCAGCCTAGGGCGGGGGTACAATGAGCAGTTCTTC
D gene: TRBD2
V gene: TRBV3-1/TRBV3-2
CDR3 length: 14
J gene: TRBJ2-1
clone size: .

CDR3 protein: CASSQEETNEKLFF
CDR3 DNA: TGCGCCAGCAGCCAAGAAGAAACTAATGAAAAACTGTTTTTT
D gene: .
V gene: TRBV4-1
CDR3 length: 14
J gene: TRBJ1-4
clone size: .

CDR3 protein: CASSFRTSGNNEQFF
CDR3 DNA: TGTGCCAGCAGTTTTAGGACTAGCGGGAATAATGAGCAGTTCTTC
D gene: TRBD2
V gene: TRBV27
CDR3 length: 15
J gene: TRBJ2-1
clone size: .

CDR3 protein: CAISRQDYEQYF
CDR3 DNA: TGTGCCATCAGCCGACAGGACTACGAGCAGTACTTC
D gene: .
V gene: TRBV10-3
CDR3 length: 12
J gene: TRBJ2-7
clone size: .

CDR3 protein: CSAPDEYEQYF
CDR3 DNA: TGCAGTGCACCGGACGAGTACGAGCAGTACTTC
D gene: .
V gene: TRBV20-1
CDR3 length: 11
J gene: TRBJ2-7
clone size: .

CDR3 protein: CATSDSPGTDYNYGYTF
CDR3 DNA: TGTGCCACCAGTGACTCCCCCGGGACAGACTATAACTATGGCTACACCTTC
D gene: TRBD1
V gene: TRBV24-1
CDR3 length: 17
J gene: TRBJ1-2
clone size: .

CDR3 protein: CARDRGQVDYGYTF
CDR3 DNA: TGTGCCAGAGACAGGGGGCAGGTGGACTATGGCTACACCTTC
D gene: TRBD1
V gene: TRBV13
CDR3 length: 14
J gene: TRBJ1-2
clone size: .

CDR3 protein: CASSEYRVAGRGRAEAFF
CDR3 DNA: TGTGCCAGCAGTGAATACCGGGTGGCAGGGAGAGGTCGGGCTGAAGCTTTCTTT
D gene: .
V gene: TRBV6-1
CDR3 length: 18
J gene: TRBJ1-1
clone size: .

CDR3 protein: CASSPPGSSYNSPLHF
CDR3 DNA: TGTGCCAGCAGCCCTCCGGGGAGCTCCTATAATTCACCCCTCCACTTT
D gene: .
V gene: TRBV7-9
CDR3 length: 16
J gene: TRBJ1-6
clone size: .

CDR3 protein: CASSVSGKYEQYF
CDR3 DNA: TGTGCCAGCAGTGTTAGCGGGAAGTACGAGCAGTACTTC
D gene: TRBD2
V gene: TRBV12-3/TRBV12-4
CDR3 length: 13
J gene: TRBJ2-7
clone size: .

CDR3 protein: CASRLVAQMTPDYGYTF
CDR3 DNA: TGTGCCAGCAGGTTAGTCGCCCAAATGACCCCGGACTATGGCTACACCTTC
D gene: .
V gene: TRBV7-9
CDR3 length: 17
J gene: TRBJ1-2
clone size: .

CDR3 protein: CASSLGTDNSPLHF
CDR3 DNA: TGTGCCAGCAGCCTGGGGACAGATAATTCACCCCTCCACTTT
D gene: TRBD1
V gene: TRBV27
CDR3 length: 14
J gene: TRBJ1-6
clone size: .

CDR3 protein: CASSPLAGGSLETQYF
CDR3 DNA: TGTGCTAGCAGCCCCCTAGCGGGAGGATCATTAGAGACCCAGTACTTC
D gene: TRBD2
V gene: TRBV7-7
CDR3 length: 16
J gene: TRBJ2-5
clone size: .

CDR3 protein: CASSPPLEDPYEQYF
CDR3 DNA: TGTGCCAGCTCACCACCGTTGGAGGATCCCTACGAGCAGTACTTC
D gene: .
V gene: TRBV18
CDR3 length: 15
J gene: TRBJ2-7
clone size: .

CDR3 protein: CARSRTDSRSEQYF
CDR3 DNA: TGTGCCAGAAGCAGGACGGACAGCCGGTCTGAGCAGTACTTC
D gene: .
V gene: TRBV5-3
CDR3 length: 14
J gene: TRBJ2-7
clone size: .

CDR3 protein: CASRRAGGPRDIQYF
CDR3 DNA: TGTGCCAGCAGAAGGGCGGGAGGGCCGAGGGACATTCAGTACTTC
D gene: TRBD2
V gene: TRBV2
CDR3 length: 15
J gene: TRBJ2-4
clone size: .

CDR3 protein: CASSQDQTSTDTQYF
CDR3 DNA: TGCGCCAGCAGCCAAGACCAGACTAGCACAGATACGCAGTATTTT
D gene: .
V gene: TRBV4-3
CDR3 length: 15
J gene: TRBJ2-3
clone size: .

CDR3 protein: CASSIQGGNSPLHF
CDR3 DNA: TGTGCCAGCAGTATCCAGGGAGGAAATTCACCCCTCCACTTT
D gene: .
V gene: TRBV6-2/TRBV6-3
CDR3 length: 14
J gene: TRBJ1-6
clone size: once

CDR3 protein: CASSFDTYSYEQYF
CDR3 DNA: TGCGCCAGCAGCTTTGACACCTACTCCTACGAGCAGTACTTC
D gene: .
V gene: TRBV5-1
CDR3 length: 14
J gene: TRBJ2-7
clone size: .

CDR3 protein: CASSVERNYYGYTF
CDR3 DNA: TGTGCCAGCAGCGTAGAACGGAATTACTATGGCTACACCTTC
D gene: .
V gene: TRBV9
CDR3 length: 14
J gene: TRBJ1-2
clone size: .

CDR3 protein: CASSSIGIGYGYTF
CDR3 DNA: TGTGCCAGCAGCTCCATCGGGATTGGCTATGGCTACACCTTC
D gene: .
V gene: TRBV14
CDR3 length: 14
J gene: TRBJ1-2
clone size: once

CDR3 protein: CASSLLSSDTQYF
CDR3 DNA: TGTGCCAGCAGCTTATTATCTTCGGATACGCAGTATTTT
D gene: .
V gene: TRBV7-2
CDR3 length: 13
J gene: TRBJ2-3
clone size: .

CDR3 protein: CASSSGTTYNEQFF
CDR3 DNA: TGCGCCAGCAGCTCCGGGACAACCTACAATGAGCAGTTCTTC
D gene: .
V gene: TRBV5-1
CDR3 length: 14
J gene: TRBJ2-1
clone size: .

CDR3 protein: CASRESPSTDTQYF
CDR3 DNA: TGTGCCAGCAGGGAATCTCCTAGCACAGATACGCAGTATTTT
D gene: .
V gene: TRBV9
CDR3 length: 14
J gene: TRBJ2-3
clone size: .

CDR3 protein: CASTPGAGAYEQYF
CDR3 DNA: TGTGCCAGCACCCCCGGGGCGGGAGCCTACGAGCAGTACTTC
D gene: TRBD2
V gene: TRBV3-1/TRBV3-2
CDR3 length: 14
J gene: TRBJ2-7
clone size: once

CDR3 protein: CASSARVDATEAFF
CDR3 DNA: TGTGCCAGCAGTGCCAGGGTTGATGCCACTGAAGCTTTCTTT
D gene: .
V gene: TRBV6-4
CDR3 length: 14
J gene: TRBJ1-1
clone size: .

CDR3 protein: CASSQERLAVETQYF
CDR3 DNA: TGCGCCAGCAGCCAAGAACGTCTAGCGGTAGAGACCCAGTACTTC
D gene: TRBD2
V gene: TRBV4-1
CDR3 length: 15
J gene: TRBJ2-5
clone size: .

CDR3 protein: CASTLGRGDEAFF
CDR3 DNA: TGTGCCAGCACCCTGGGGAGGGGGGATGAAGCTTTCTTT
D gene: .
V gene: TRBV5-8
CDR3 length: 13
J gene: TRBJ1-1
clone size: .

CDR3 protein: CASSYSTGSNSPLHF
CDR3 DNA: TGTGCCAGCAGTTACTCGACGGGAAGTAATTCACCCCTCCACTTT
D gene: .
V gene: TRBV6-5
CDR3 length: 15
J gene: TRBJ1-6
clone size: .

CDR3 protein: CASSETMGAGANVLTF
CDR3 DNA: TGTGCCAGCAGTGAAACCATGGGCGCTGGGGCCAACGTCCTGACTTTC
D gene: .
V gene: TRBV6-1
CDR3 length: 16
J gene: TRBJ2-6
clone size: .

CDR3 protein: CASSVDLGDTQYF
CDR3 DNA: TGTGCCAGCAGCGTAGATTTGGGAGACACGCAGTATTTT
D gene: .
V gene: TRBV9
CDR3 length: 13
J gene: TRBJ2-3
clone size: .

CDR3 protein: CASRSDNSPLHF
CDR3 DNA: TGTGCCAGCAGAAGCGATAATTCACCCCTCCACTTT
D gene: .
V gene: TRBV7-9
CDR3 length: 12
J gene: TRBJ1-6
clone size: .

CDR3 protein: CASSYSTGQAFF
CDR3 DNA: TGTGCCAGCAGTTACTCGACCGGTCAAGCTTTCTTT
D gene: .
V gene: TRBV6-5
CDR3 length: 12
J gene: TRBJ1-1
clone size: .

CDR3 protein: CASSQTATLALIQYF
CDR3 DNA: TGTGCCAGCAGCCAAACAGCTACACTAGCTCTCATTCAGTACTTC
D gene: .
V gene: TRBV7-2
CDR3 length: 15
J gene: TRBJ2-4
clone size: .

CDR3 protein: CASSLYGDSNQPQHF
CDR3 DNA: TGTGCCAGCAGCTTGTACGGGGATAGCAATCAGCCCCAGCATTTT
D gene: .
V gene: TRBV7-9
CDR3 length: 15
J gene: TRBJ1-5
clone size: .

CDR3 protein: CASNERYSADAFF
CDR3 DNA: TGTGCCAGCAATGAGCGATACTCTGCGGATGCTTTCTTT
D gene: .
V gene: TRBV11-1
CDR3 length: 13
J gene: TRBJ1-1
clone size: once

CDR3 protein: CASSSSGAETQYF
CDR3 DNA: TGTGCCAGCAGTTCTAGCGGGGCCGAGACCCAGTACTTC
D gene: TRBD2
V gene: TRBV12-3/TRBV12-4
CDR3 length: 13
J gene: TRBJ2-5
clone size: .

CDR3 protein: CASGSTQGRAGGYTF
CDR3 DNA: TGTGCTAGTGGTTCTACCCAGGGGCGCGCGGGTGGCTACACCTTC
D gene: .
V gene: TRBV12-5
CDR3 length: 15
J gene: TRBJ1-2
clone size: .

CDR3 protein: CASSGDRGANSPLHF
CDR3 DNA: TGTGCCAGCAGTGGGGACAGGGGGGCTAATTCACCCCTCCACTTT
D gene: TRBD1
V gene: TRBV2
CDR3 length: 15
J gene: TRBJ1-6
clone size: .

CDR3 protein: CASSLSPGSDTQYF
CDR3 DNA: TGTGCCAGCAGCTTAAGCCCGGGGTCAGATACGCAGTATTTT
D gene: .
V gene: TRBV7-3
CDR3 length: 14
J gene: TRBJ2-3
clone size: .

CDR3 protein: CASSLGIGTGYTF
CDR3 DNA: TGTGCCAGCAGCTTAGGGATAGGGACTGGCTACACCTTC
D gene: .
V gene: TRBV7-2
CDR3 length: 13
J gene: TRBJ1-2
clone size: .

CDR3 protein: CASSLRTSGGIGEQFF
CDR3 DNA: TGCGCCAGCAGCCTGCGGACTAGCGGGGGGATAGGTGAGCAGTTCTTC
D gene: TRBD2
V gene: TRBV4-3
CDR3 length: 16
J gene: TRBJ2-1
clone size: .

CDR3 protein: CASGRQGPYNSPLHF
CDR3 DNA: TGTGCTAGTGGTAGACAGGGGCCCTATAATTCACCCCTCCACTTT
D gene: TRBD1
V gene: TRBV12-5
CDR3 length: 15
J gene: TRBJ1-6
clone size: .

CDR3 protein: CASSVGTANTGELFF
CDR3 DNA: TGTGCCAGCAGCGTGGGGACAGCCAACACCGGGGAGCTGTTTTTT
D gene: TRBD1
V gene: TRBV9
CDR3 length: 15
J gene: TRBJ2-2
clone size: .

CDR3 protein: CAWKSGGSYNSPLHF
CDR3 DNA: TGTGCCTGGAAATCAGGGGGTTCCTATAATTCACCCCTCCACTTT
D gene: TRBD1
V gene: TRBV30
CDR3 length: 15
J gene: TRBJ1-6
clone size: .

CDR3 protein: CASSVSRQPAYNEQFF
CDR3 DNA: TGCGCCAGCAGCGTCTCCCGACAGCCTGCCTACAATGAGCAGTTCTTC
D gene: .
V gene: TRBV5-1
CDR3 length: 16
J gene: TRBJ2-1
clone size: .

CDR3 protein: CASSMVGGVIQETQYF
CDR3 DNA: TGTGCCAGTAGTATGGTAGGGGGCGTCATCCAAGAGACCCAGTACTTC
D gene: TRBD1
V gene: TRBV19
CDR3 length: 16
J gene: TRBJ2-5
clone size: .

CDR3 protein: CASSLGFPGNYGYTF
CDR3 DNA: TGTGCCAGCAGCTTAGGCTTCCCAGGGAACTATGGCTACACCTTC
D gene: .
V gene: TRBV7-2
CDR3 length: 15
J gene: TRBJ1-2
clone size: .